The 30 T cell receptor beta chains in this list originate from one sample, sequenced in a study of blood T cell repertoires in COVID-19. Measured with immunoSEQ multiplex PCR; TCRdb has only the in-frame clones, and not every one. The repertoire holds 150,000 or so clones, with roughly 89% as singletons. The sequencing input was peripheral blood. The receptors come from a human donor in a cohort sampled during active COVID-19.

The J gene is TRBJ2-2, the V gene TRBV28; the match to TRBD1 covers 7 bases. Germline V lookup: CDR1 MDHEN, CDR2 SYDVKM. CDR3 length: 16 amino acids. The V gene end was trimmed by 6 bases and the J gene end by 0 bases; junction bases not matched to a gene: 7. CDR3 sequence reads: CASSRGQFANTGELFF. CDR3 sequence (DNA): TGTGCCAGCAGCAGGGGACAGTTCGCGAACACCGGGGAGCTGTTTTTT.

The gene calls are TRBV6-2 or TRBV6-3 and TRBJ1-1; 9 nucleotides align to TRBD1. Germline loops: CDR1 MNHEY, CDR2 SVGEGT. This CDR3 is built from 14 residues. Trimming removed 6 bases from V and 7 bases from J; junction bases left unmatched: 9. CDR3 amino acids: CASRPTGGGDEAFF. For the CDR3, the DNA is TGTGCCAGCAGGCCTACAGGGGGCGGTGATGAAGCTTTCTTT.

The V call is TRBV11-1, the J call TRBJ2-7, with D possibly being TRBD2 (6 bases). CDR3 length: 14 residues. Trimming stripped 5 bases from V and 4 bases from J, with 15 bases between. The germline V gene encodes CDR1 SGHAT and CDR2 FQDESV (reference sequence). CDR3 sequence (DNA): TGTGCCAGCAGCAGAACTAGCTGGGATTACGAGCAGTACTTC. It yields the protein CASSRTSWDYEQYF.

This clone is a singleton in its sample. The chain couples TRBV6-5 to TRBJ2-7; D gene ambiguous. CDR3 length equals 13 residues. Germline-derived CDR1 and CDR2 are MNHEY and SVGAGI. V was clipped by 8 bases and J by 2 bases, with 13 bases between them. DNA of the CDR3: TGTGCCAGCGCCATTACCAGGACCTACGAGCAGTACTTC. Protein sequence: CASAITRTYEQYF.

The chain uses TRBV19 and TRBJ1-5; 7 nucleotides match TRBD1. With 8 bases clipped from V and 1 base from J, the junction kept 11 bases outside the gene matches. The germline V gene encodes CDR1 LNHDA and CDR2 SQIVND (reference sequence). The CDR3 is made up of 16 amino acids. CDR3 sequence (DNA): TGTGCCAGTGCAGGGGGATACAGACTGAGCAATCAGCCCCAGCATTTT. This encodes CASAGGYRLSNQPQHF.

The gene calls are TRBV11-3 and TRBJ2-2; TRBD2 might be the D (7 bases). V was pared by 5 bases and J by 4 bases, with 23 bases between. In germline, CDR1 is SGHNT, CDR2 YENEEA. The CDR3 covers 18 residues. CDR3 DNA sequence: TGTGCCAGCAGCCACCCACCCGGGGGCAGCGGGGTCACCGGGGAGCTGTTTTTT. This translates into CASSHPPGGSGVTGELFF. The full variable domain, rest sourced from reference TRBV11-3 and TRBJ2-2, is EAGVVQSPRYKIIEKKQPVAFWCNPISGHNTLYWYLQNLGQGPELLIRYENEEAVDDSQLPKDRFSAERLKGVDSTLKIQPAELGDSAVYLCASSHPPGGSGVTGELFFGEGSRLTVL.

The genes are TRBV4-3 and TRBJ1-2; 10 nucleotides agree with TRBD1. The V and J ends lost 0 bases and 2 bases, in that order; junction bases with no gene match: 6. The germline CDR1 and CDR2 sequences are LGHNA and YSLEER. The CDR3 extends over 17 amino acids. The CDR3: CASSQDTRQGANYGYTF. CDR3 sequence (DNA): TGCGCCAGCAGCCAAGATACCCGACAGGGGGCGAACTATGGCTACACCTTC.

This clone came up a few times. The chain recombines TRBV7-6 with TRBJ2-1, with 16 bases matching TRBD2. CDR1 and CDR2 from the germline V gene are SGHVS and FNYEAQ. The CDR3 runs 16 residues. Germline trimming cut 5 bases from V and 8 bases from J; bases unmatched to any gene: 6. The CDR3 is CASSRRGTSGRDEQFF. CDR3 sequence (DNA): TGTGCCAGCAGCCGACGCGGGACTAGCGGGAGGGATGAGCAGTTCTTC.

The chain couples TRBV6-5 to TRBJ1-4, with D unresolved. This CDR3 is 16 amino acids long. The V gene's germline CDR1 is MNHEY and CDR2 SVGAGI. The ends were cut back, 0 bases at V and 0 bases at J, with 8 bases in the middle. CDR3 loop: CASSYSGSATNEKLFF. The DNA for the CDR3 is TGTGCCAGCAGTTACTCCGGGTCAGCAACTAATGAAAAACTGTTTTTT.

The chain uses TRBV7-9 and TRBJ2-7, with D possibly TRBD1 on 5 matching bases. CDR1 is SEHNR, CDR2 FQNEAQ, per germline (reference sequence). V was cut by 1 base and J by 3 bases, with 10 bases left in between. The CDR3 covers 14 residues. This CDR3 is CASSLDRNLYEQYF. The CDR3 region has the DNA TGTGCCAGCAGCTTAGACAGGAATCTCTACGAGCAGTACTTC.

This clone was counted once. CDR3 bases: TGTGCCAGCAGTTACTTCGGTAGCCAAGAGACCCAGTACTTC. Translation: CASSYFGSQETQYF. This chain connects TRBV6-2 or TRBV6-3 to TRBJ2-5; D is unclear. CDR3 length: 14 amino acids. The germline gives CDR1 MNHEY, CDR2 SVGEGT. V lost 1 base to trimming and J lost 1 base, with 7 bases between them.

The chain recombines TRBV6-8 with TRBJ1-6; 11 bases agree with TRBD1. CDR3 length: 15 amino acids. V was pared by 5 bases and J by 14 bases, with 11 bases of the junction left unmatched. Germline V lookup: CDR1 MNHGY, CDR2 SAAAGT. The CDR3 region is CASSRNRDRGRSLHF. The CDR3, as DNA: TGTGCCAGCAGTCGAAACCGGGACAGGGGGAGGTCCCTCCACTTT.

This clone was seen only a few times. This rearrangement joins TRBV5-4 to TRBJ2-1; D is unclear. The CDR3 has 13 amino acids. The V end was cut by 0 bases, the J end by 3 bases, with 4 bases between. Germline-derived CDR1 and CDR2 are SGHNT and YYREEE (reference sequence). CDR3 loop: CASSLDSYNEQFF. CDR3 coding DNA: TGTGCCAGCAGCTTGGATAGCTACAATGAGCAGTTCTTC.

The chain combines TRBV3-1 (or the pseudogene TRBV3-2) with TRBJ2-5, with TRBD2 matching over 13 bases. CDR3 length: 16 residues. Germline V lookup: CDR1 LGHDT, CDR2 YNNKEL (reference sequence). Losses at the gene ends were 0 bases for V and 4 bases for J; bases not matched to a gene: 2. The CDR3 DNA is TGTGCCAGCAGCCAAGATAGGACTAGCGGGAGAGAGACCCAGTACTTC. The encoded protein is CASSQDRTSGRETQYF.

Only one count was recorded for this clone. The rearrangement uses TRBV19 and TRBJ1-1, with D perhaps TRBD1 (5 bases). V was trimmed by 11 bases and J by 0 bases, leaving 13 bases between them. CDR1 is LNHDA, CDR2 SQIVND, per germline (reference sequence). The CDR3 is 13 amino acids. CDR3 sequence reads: CAVRTTMNTEAFF. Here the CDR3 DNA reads TGTGCCGTCAGGACAACAATGAACACTGAAGCTTTCTTT.

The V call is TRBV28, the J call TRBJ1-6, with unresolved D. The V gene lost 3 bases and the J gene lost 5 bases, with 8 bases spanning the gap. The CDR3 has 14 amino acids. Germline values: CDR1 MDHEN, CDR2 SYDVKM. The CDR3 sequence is CASSLLGHNSPLHF. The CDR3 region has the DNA TGTGCCAGCAGTTTGTTGGGCCATAATTCACCCCTCCACTTT.

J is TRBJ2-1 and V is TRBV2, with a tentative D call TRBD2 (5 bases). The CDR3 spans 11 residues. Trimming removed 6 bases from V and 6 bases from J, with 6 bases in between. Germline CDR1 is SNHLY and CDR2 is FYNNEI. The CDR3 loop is CASREGNEQFF. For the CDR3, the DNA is TGTGCCAGCAGAGAGGGCAATGAGCAGTTCTTC.

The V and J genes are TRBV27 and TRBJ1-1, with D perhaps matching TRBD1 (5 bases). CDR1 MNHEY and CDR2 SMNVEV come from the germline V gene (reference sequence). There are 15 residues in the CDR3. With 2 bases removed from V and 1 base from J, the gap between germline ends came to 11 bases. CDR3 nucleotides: TGTGCCAGCAGTTTAGAGCACAGGTCGAACACTGAAGCTTTCTTT. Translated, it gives CASSLEHRSNTEAFF.

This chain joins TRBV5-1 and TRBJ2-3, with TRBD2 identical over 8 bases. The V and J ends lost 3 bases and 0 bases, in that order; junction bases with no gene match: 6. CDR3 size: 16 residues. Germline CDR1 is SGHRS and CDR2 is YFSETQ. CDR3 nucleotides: TGCGCCAGCAGCTCCCCATTAGCGGGGAGCACAGATACGCAGTATTTT. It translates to CASSSPLAGSTDTQYF. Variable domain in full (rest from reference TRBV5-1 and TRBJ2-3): KAGVTQTPRYLIKTRGQQVTLSCSPISGHRSVSWYQQTPGQGLQFLFEYFSETQRNKGNFPGRFSGRQFSNSRSEMNVSTLELGDSALYLCASSSPLAGSTDTQYFGPGTRLTVL.

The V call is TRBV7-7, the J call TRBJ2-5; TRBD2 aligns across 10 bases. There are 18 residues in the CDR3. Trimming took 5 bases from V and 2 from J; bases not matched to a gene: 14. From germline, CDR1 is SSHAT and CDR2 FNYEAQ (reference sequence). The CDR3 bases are TGTGCCAGCAGCAAAGAAGTTCTAGCGGGGGCCCTTCAAGAGACCCAGTACTTC. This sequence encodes CASSKEVLAGALQETQYF.

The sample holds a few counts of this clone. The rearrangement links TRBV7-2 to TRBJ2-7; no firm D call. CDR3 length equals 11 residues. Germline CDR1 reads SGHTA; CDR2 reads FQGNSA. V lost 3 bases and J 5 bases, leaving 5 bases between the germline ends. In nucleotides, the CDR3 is TGTGCCAGCAGCTTTCTAAACGAGCAGTACTTC. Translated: CASSFLNEQYF. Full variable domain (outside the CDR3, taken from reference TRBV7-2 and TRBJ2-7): GAGVSQSPSNKVTEKGKDVELRCDPISGHTALYWYRQSLGQGLEFLIYFQGNSAPDKSGLPSDRFSAERTGGSVSTLTIQRTQQEDSAVYLCASSFLNEQYFGPGTRLTVT.

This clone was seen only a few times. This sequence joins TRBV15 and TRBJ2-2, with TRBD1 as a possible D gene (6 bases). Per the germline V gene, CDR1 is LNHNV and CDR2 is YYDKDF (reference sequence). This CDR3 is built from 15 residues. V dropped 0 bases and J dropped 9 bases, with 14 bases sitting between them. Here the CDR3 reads CATSRDVPRGRELFF. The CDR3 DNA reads TGTGCCACCAGCAGAGATGTCCCCAGGGGTCGGGAGCTGTTTTTT.

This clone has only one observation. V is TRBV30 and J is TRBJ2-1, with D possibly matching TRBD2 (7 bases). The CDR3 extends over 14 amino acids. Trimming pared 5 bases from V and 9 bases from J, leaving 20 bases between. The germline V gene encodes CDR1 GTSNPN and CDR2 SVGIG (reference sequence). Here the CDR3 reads CAWSRLGGAGEQFF. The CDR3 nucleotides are TGTGCCTGGTCGCGCCTGGGGGGGGCAGGTGAGCAGTTCTTC.

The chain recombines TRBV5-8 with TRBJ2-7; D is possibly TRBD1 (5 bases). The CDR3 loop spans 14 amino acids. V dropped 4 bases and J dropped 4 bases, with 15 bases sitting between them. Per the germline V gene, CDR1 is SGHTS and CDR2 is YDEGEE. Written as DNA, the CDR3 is TGTGCCAGCAGCAGATGGGGCAGCGTATACGAGCAGTACTTC. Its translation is CASSRWGSVYEQYF.

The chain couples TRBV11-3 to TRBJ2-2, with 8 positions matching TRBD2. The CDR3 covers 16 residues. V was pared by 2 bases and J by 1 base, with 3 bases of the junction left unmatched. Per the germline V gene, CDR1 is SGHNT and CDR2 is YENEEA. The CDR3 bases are TGTGCCAGCAGCTTACGCCTAGCGGGGAACACCGGGGAGCTGTTTTTT. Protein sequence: CASSLRLAGNTGELFF.

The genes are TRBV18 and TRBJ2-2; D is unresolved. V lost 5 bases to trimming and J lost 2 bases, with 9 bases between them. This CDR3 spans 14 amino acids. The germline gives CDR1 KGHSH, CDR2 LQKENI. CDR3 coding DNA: TGTGCCAGCTCATCGACTGGAAACACCGGGGAGCTGTTTTTT. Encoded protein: CASSSTGNTGELFF.

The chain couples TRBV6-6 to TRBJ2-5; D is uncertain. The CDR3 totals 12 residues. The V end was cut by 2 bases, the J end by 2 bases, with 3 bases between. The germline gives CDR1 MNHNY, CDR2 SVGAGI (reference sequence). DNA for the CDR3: TGTGCCAGCAGTTACCGTCAAGAGACCCAGTACTTC. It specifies CASSYRQETQYF.

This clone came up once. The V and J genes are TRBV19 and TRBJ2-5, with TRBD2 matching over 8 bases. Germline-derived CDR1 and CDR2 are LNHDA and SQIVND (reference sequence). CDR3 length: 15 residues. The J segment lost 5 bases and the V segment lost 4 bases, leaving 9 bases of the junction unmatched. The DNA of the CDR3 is TGTGCCAGTAGTACCTCCGGGACTAGGAAGGAGACCCAGTACTTC. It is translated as CASSTSGTRKETQYF.

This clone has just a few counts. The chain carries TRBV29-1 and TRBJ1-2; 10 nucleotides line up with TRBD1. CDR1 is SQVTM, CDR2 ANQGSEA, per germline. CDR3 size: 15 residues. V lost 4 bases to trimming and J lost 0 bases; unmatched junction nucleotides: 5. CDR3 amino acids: CSVGRDRGSNYGYTF. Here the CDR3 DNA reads TGCAGCGTTGGCCGGGACAGGGGTTCTAACTATGGCTACACCTTC.

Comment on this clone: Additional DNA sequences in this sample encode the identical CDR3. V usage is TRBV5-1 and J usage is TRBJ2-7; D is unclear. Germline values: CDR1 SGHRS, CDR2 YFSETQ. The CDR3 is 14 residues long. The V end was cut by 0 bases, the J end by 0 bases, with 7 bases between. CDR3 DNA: TGCGCCAGCAGCTTGGAACTTAGCTCCTACGAGCAGTACTTC. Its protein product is CASSLELSSYEQYF. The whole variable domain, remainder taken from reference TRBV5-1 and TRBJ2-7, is KAGVTQTPRYLIKTRGQQVTLSCSPISGHRSVSWYQQTPGQGLQFLFEYFSETQRNKGNFPGRFSGRQFSNSRSEMNVSTLELGDSALYLCASSLELSSYEQYFGPGTRLTVT.